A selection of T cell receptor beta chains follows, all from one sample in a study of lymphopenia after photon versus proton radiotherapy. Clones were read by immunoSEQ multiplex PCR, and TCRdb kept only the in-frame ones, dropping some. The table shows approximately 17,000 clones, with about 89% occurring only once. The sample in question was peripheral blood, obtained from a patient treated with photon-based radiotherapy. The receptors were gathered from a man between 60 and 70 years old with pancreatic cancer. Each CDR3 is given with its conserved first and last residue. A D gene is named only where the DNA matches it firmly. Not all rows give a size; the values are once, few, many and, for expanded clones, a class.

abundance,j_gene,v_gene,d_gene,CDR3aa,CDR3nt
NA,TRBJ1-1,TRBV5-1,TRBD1,CASRFGQGHTEAFF,TGCGCCAGCAGATTCGGACAGGGTCACACTGAAGCTTTCTTT
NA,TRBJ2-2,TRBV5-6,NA,CASSQSGELFF,TGTGCCAGCAGCCAAAGCGGGGAGCTGTTTTTT
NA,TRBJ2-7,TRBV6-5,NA,CASSYTGTLQGEQYF,TGTGCCAGCAGTTACACCGGAACCCTACAGGGCGAGCAGTACTTC
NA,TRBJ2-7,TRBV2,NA,CASSQFYEWQYF,TGTGCCAGCAGCCAGTTCTACGAGTGGCAGTACTTC
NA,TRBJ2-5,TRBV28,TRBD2,CASSSFLGGGGETQYF,TGTGCCAGCAGTTCTTTCCTCGGGGGGGGTGGAGAGACCCAGTACTTC
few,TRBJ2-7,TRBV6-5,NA,CATRGPSYEQYF,TGTGCCACACGGGGGCCGAGCTACGAGCAGTACTTC
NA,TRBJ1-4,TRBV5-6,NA,CASSLMATNEKLFF,TGTGCCAGCAGCTTGATGGCAACTAATGAAAAACTGTTTTTT
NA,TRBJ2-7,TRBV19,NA,CASSPGVGITYEQYF,TGTGCCAGTAGCCCTGGCGTCGGGATTACCTACGAGCAGTACTTC
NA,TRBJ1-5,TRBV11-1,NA,CASSFGSDQPQHF,TGTGCCAGCAGCTTTGGGTCAGATCAGCCCCAGCATTTT
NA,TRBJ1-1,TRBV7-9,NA,CASSLTQGNTEAFF,TGTGCCAGCAGCTTGACCCAAGGAAACACTGAAGCTTTCTTT
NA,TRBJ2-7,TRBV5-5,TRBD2,CASSILSGGSSYEQYF,TGTGCCAGCAGCATACTTAGCGGGGGGAGCTCCTACGAGCAGTACTTC
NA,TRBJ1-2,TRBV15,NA,CATSRQGNNYGYTF,TGTGCCACCAGCAGGCAGGGTAATAACTATGGCTACACCTTC
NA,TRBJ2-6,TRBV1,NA,CASRDRESSTSGANVLTF,TGCGCCAGCAGGGACAGGGAGAGCTCTACCTCTGGGGCCAACGTCCTGACTTTC
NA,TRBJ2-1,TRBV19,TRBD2,CASSIAASGDEQFF,TGTGCCAGTAGTATAGCGGCTAGCGGGGATGAGCAGTTCTTC
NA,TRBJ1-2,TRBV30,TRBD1,CAWTVPGTANYGYTF,TGTGCCTGGACTGTACCGGGGACAGCTAACTATGGCTACACCTTC
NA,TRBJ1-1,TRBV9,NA,CASSPRGNQNTEAFF,TGTGCCAGCAGCCCTAGGGGGAATCAGAACACTGAAGCTTTCTTT
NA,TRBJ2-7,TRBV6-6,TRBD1,CASSLGTGLYEQYF,TGTGCCAGCTCCCTGGGGACAGGGCTCTACGAGCAGTACTTC
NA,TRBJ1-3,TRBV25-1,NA,CASSLGAGNTIYF,TGTGCCAGCAGCCTGGGGGCTGGAAACACCATATATTTT
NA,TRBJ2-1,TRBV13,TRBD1,CASSWDRGNRDEQFF,TGTGCCAGCAGCTGGGACAGGGGAAATCGGGATGAGCAGTTCTTC
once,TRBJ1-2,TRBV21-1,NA,CASSKEVARGRYF,TGTGCCAGCAGCAAAGAGGTAGCCAGGGGGAGATACTTC
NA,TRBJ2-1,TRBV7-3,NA,CASSKEQFNNEQFF,TGTGCCAGCAGCAAGGAACAGTTTAACAATGAGCAGTTCTTC
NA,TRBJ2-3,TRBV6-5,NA,CASKSNTDTQYF,TGTGCCAGCAAGTCGAACACAGATACGCAGTATTTT
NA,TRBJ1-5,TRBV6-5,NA,CASSYSQGGDQPQHF,TGTGCCAGCAGTTACTCGCAAGGGGGTGATCAGCCCCAGCATTTT
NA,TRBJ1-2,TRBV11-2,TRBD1,CASSPYRGGSGYGYTF,TGTGCCAGCAGCCCCTACAGAGGGGGCTCGGGGTATGGCTACACCTTC
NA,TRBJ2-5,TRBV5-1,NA,CASSLARPGQETQYF,TGCGCCAGCAGCTTGGCTCGGCCAGGGCAAGAGACCCAGTACTTC
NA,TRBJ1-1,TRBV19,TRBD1,CASSLGGWTRMNTEAFF,TGTGCCAGTTCATTAGGGGGCTGGACGAGGATGAACACTGAAGCTTTCTTT
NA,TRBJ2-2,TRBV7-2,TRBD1,CASSANRGPSGELFF,TGTGCCAGCAGCGCCAACAGGGGCCCCTCCGGGGAGCTGTTTTTT
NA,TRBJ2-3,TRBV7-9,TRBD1,CASSQIGQATPGSTDTQYF,TGTGCCAGCAGCCAAATTGGACAGGCCACCCCGGGGAGCACAGATACGCAGTATTTT
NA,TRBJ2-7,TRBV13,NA,CASSLTRPHEQYF,TGTGCCAGCAGCTTGACCAGGCCCCACGAGCAGTACTTC
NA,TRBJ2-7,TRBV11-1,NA,CASSSRPSSYEQYF,TGTGCCAGCAGCTCGCGACCCAGCTCCTACGAGCAGTACTTC
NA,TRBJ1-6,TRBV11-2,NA,CASSLDGATPLHF,TGTGCCAGCAGCTTAGACGGAGCCACACCCCTCCACTTT
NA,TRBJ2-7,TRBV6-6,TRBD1,CASIARDRVYEQYF,TGTGCCAGCATCGCCCGGGACAGAGTCTACGAGCAGTACTTC
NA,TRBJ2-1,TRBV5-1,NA,CASSSGPSTSNEQFF,TGCGCCAGCAGCTCCGGACCCTCGACTTCCAATGAGCAGTTCTTC
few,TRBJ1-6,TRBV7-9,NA,CASSLRTGPLHF,TGTGCCAGCAGTCTTAGAACGGGCCCCCTCCACTTT
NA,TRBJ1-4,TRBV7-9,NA,CASSPPFVGGDEKLFF,TGTGCCAGCAGCCCCCCTTTTGTGGGGGGAGATGAAAAACTGTTTTTT
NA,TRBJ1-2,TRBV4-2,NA,CASSQRTNYGYTF,TGTGCCAGCAGTCAGCGGACCAACTATGGCTACACCTTC
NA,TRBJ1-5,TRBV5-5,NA,CASSLFFSNQPQHF,TGTGCCAGCAGCTTATTTTTTAGCAATCAGCCCCAGCATTTT
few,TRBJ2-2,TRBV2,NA,CASSREYGTGELFF,TGTGCCAGCAGTAGGGAGTATGGGACCGGGGAGCTGTTTTTT
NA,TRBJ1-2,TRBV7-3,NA,CASSLGQSYGYTF,TGTGCCAGCAGCTTGGGACAAAGCTATGGCTACACCTTC
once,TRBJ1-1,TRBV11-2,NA,CASSHSNTEAFF,TGTGCCAGCAGCCACTCAAACACTGAAGCTTTCTTT
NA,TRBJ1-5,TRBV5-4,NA,CASSLGGGLQRPQHF,TGTGCCAGCAGCTTGGGAGGAGGCCTGCAACGACCCCAGCATTTT
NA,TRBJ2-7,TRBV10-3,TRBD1,CAIAADRGSYEQYF,TGTGCCATCGCCGCGGACAGGGGCTCCTACGAGCAGTACTTC
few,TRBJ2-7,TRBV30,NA,CAWSVLTGQQYF,TGTGCCTGGAGTGTTCTCACAGGTCAGCAGTACTTC
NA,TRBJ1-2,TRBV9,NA,CASSVGGPNYGYTF,TGTGCCAGCAGCGTAGGCGGACCCAACTATGGCTACACCTTC
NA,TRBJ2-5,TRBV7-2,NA,CASSLGGPGETQYF,TGTGCCAGCAGCTTGGGGGGGCCCGGGGAGACCCAGTACTTC
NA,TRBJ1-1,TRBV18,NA,CASSAGQNTEAFF,TGTGCCAGCTCAGCGGGACAGAACACTGAAGCTTTCTTT
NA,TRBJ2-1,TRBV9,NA,CASSVVSGRNEQFF,TGTGCCAGCAGCGTAGTGTCCGGCCGGAATGAGCAGTTCTTC
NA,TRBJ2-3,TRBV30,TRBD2,CAWSLAGWVTDTQYF,TGTGCCTGGAGCCTAGCGGGGTGGGTCACAGATACGCAGTATTTT
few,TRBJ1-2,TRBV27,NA,CASSPSGGGYGYTF,TGTGCCAGCAGTCCATCGGGAGGTGGCTATGGCTACACCTTC
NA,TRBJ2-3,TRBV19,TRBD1,CASNPGQGPRDTQYF,TGTGCCAGTAATCCTGGACAGGGCCCCCGGGATACGCAGTATTTT
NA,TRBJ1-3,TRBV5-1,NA,CASSLGGASGNTIYF,TGCGCCAGCAGCTTGGGAGGGGCGTCAGGAAACACCATATATTTT
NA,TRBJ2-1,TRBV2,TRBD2,CASTLAVSSHDEQFF,TGTGCCAGCACACTAGCGGTCTCATCACACGATGAGCAGTTCTTC
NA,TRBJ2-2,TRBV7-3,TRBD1,CASTTGGPNTGELFF,TGTGCCAGCACCACAGGGGGCCCGAACACCGGGGAGCTGTTTTTT
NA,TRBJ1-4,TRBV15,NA,CATSRDVGGKLFF,TGTGCCACCAGCAGAGATGTGGGTGGAAAACTGTTTTTT
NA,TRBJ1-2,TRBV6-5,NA,CASSSDIIAGYTF,TGTGCCAGCAGTTCAGACATTATCGCTGGCTACACCTTC